This T cell receptor (beta chain) was captured in a study of blood T cells in healthy people across ages. Looking at the study overall: About one barcoded beta molecule per two T cells was captured by template switching.

Study results and limitations: Per million T cells, TCR beta diversity dropped roughly linearly as age increased.

This clonotype came up many times. Its cognate antigen is unknown. Then a second PCR, running roughly 7 to 11 cycles, was carried out with a sample-barcoded 5' primer and a J-beta primer mix. Individual samples furnished no less than 3 million CDR3-containing paired-end reads apiece. Each CDR3 protein is one row after TCRdb ran MiXCR on the 5' RACE reads. The sample yields about 590,000 distinct CDR3 sequences, about 30% seen once. The CDR3 totals 14 residues. Germline loops: CDR1 SGHRS, CDR2 YFSETQ. Trimming stripped 3 bases from V and 2 bases from J, with 12 bases between. This receptor was taken from a woman older than 75 in good health. The chain is built from TRBV5-1 and TRBJ2-7; no firm D call. Sequenced material: blood. For the CDR3, the DNA is TGCGCCAGCAGCTCTTATGATATTACCTACGAGCAGTACTTC. Its protein product is CASSSYDITYEQYF.